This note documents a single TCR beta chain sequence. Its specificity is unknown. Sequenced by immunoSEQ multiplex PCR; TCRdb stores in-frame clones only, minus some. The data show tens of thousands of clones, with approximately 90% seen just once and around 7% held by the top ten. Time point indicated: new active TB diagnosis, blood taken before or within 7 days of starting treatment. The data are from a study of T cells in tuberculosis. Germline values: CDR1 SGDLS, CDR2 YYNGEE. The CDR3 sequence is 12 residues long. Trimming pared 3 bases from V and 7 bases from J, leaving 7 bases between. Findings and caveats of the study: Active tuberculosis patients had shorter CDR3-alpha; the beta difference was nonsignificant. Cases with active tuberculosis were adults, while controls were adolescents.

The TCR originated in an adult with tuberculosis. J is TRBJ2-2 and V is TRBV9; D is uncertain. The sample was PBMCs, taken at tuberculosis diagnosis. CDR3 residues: CASSASFGELFF. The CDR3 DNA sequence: TGTGCCAGCAGCGCCAGTTTCGGGGAGCTGTTTTTT.